This TCR beta chain was recorded in a study of PD-L1 blockade in urothelial cancer (dated by TCRdb to 2015 to 2018). About the investigation overall: All patients started therapy around 2014 and received atezolizumab 1,200 mg intravenously every 3 weeks. The study was an exploratory multi-omic analysis of somatic, immune and clinical correlates of response to PD-L1 blockade with atezolizumab in urothelial cancer. Durable clinical benefit was achieved by nine patients but not by the remaining 20. Blood samples were analyzed 3 weeks after the start of treatment (second dose) and 6 weeks after the start of treatment. About 85% of the roughly 29 patients were identified as males with urothelial cancer of bladder origin, and a prior smoking history was reported by 18 of 29 patients. Approximately 30 patients had pretreatment blood TCR-seq, about 25 had at least one posttreatment blood collection, and about 25 had tumor TCR-seq. An ECOG performance status of 0 or 1 was recorded for the patients, and 0 to 3 prior chemotherapy regimens had been received by the patients. Durable clinical benefit was defined as progression-free survival longer than 6 months, and TCR features were also tested against progression-free and overall survival. TCR sequencing covered pretreatment tumor samples and matched, serially collected peripheral blood taken before and after atezolizumab treatment. In the same patients, whole exome sequencing and RNA sequencing of pretreatment tumors were performed in addition to TCR sequencing. Blood samples gave a median of 141,255 T cells and 80,000 or so unique TCRs, with a median clonality of approximately 0.08.

With regard to this clone: Its cognate antigen has yet to be identified. No much larger clone exists at a distance of one base, and base qualities are not known.

Sequences MNHNS (CDR1) and SASEGT (CDR2) are obtained from the germline V gene. From its cysteine to its phenylalanine, the CDR3 spans 15 amino acids. The only DNA kept is the CDR3, 45 bases in frame from the first base. The germline ends are 10 bases apart after V is trimmed by 4 bases and J by 0 bases. A total of roughly 30 patients with locally advanced or metastatic urothelial carcinoma, treated at Memorial Sloan Kettering on a trial protocol, made up the cohort. Peripheral blood mononuclear cells were collected pretreatment and during treatment, at between 1 and 8 total time points per patient. The Qiagen DNeasy Blood extraction kit was used to purify genomic DNA from total PBMCs and from tumor samples. PBMCs were collected pretreatment and during treatment and were isolated and stored as previously described. Study-wide conclusions, independent of this receptor: A pretreatment peripheral blood TCR clonality below the median was linked to improved progression-free and overall survival. At 3 weeks after the start of treatment, tumor-associated TCR clones in peripheral blood had expanded more in patients with durable benefit (n ≈ 23, p = 0.022). Because the sample size was small (n ≈ 28) and many of the analyses were exploratory, the results are meant to be hypothesis-generating.

Each PCR received spiked-in synthetic TCR analog templates so that absolute template abundance could be estimated from read counts. The immunoSEQ assay used bias-controlled V and J gene primers to amplify TCRbeta CDR3 regions from genomic DNA. Sequencing of rearranged TCRbeta segments was done at approximately 20X coverage. The original pipeline was this. Clustering was used to correct sequencing errors, and CDR3s were annotated against IMGT so that V, D and J genes could be assigned. Downstream analyses used only productive TCRbeta rearrangements, leaving out any out-of-frame or stop-codon sequences. To compute clonality, Shannon entropy was normalized by the log of the number of unique productive sequences and then subtracted from one. Clones differing between time points or between blood and tumor were identified by Fisher's exact test with Benjamini-Hochberg correction at adjusted p below 0.01. The source is immuneACCESS, and TCRdb retained only in-frame sequences with V and J called. Part of the clones is not carried over; for the studies checked, unresolved V genes explain less than half of this, and the remainder is unexplained. The V and J calls and clone size come from that table; D and trimming were worked out from the DNA. Counted in this sample were tens of thousands of clones; around 83% of them appeared once. Clones ranked in the top ten supply 30% of the sample.

The V and J genes are TRBV6-1 and TRBJ1-5, with the D segment identity uncertain. The receptor's source is a man aged 60 to 69 with urothelial cancer. Material: PBMCs, obtained around atezolizumab (anti-PD-L1) treatment. CDR3 protein: CASSVLVNSNQPQHF. The DNA sequence is TGTGCCAGCAGTGTCCTAGTGAATAGCAATCAGCCCCAGCATTTT.